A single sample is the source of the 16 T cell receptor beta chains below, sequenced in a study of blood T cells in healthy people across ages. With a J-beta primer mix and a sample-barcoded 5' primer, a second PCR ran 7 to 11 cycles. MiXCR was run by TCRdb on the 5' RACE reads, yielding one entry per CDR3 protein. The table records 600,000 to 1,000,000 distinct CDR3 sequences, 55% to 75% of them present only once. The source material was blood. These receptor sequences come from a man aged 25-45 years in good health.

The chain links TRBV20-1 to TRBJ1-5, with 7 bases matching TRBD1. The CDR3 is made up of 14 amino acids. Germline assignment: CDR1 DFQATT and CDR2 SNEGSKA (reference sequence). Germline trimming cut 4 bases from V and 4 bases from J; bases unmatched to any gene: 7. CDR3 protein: CSATSGQENQPQHF. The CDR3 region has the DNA TGCAGTGCTACCTCCGGACAGGAGAATCAGCCCCAGCATTTT.

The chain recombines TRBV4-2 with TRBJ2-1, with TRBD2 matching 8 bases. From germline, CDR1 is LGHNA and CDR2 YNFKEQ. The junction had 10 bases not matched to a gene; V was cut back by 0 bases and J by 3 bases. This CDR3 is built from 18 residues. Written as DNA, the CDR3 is TGTGCCAGCAGCCAAGATCTATTGGGACTAGGGGTCTACAATGAGCAGTTCTTC. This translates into CASSQDLLGLGVYNEQFF.

CDR3 bases: TGCGCCAGCAGCGGGCGGGTGGCCGGAGGAGAGACCCAGTACTTC. This sequence encodes CASSGRVAGGETQYF. This rearrangement joins TRBV5-1 to TRBJ2-7, with a weak D call TRBD2 (5 bases). The assigned J gene may be wrong: the sequence end matches TRBJ2-5 better. Germline CDR1 reads SGHRS; CDR2 reads YFSETQ. CDR3 length: 15 residues.

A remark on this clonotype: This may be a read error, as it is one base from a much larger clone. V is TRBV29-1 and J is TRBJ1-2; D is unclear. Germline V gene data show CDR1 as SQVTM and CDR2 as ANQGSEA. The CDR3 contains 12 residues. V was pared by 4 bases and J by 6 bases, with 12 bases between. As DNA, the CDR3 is TGCAGCGTTGCGACCCTTAGGCATGGCTACACCTTC. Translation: CSVATLRHGYTF. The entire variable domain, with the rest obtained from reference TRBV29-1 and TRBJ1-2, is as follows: SAVISQKPSRDICQRGTSLTIQCQVDSQVTMMFWYRQQPGQSLTLIATANQGSEATYESGFVIDKFPISRPNLTFSTLTVSNMSPEDSSIYLCSVATLRHGYTFGSGTRLTVV.

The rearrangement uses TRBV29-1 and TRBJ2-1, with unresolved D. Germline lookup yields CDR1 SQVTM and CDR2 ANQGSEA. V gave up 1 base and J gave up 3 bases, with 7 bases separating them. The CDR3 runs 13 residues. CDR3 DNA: TGCAGCGTTGAAGGGGCAGGCTACAATGAGCAGTTCTTC. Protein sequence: CSVEGAGYNEQFF.

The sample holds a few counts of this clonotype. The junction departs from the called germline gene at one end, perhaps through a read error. CDR3 amino acids: CASSYSQAGAGGANVLTF. CDR3 sequence (DNA): TGTGCTAGCAGCTATTCGCAGGCAGGGGCAGGGGGGGCCAACGTCCTGACTTTC. This chain joins TRBV7-7 and TRBJ2-6; weak D call: TRBD1 (6 bases). Germline lookup yields CDR1 SSHAT and CDR2 FNYEAQ (reference sequence). CDR3 length equals 18 residues.

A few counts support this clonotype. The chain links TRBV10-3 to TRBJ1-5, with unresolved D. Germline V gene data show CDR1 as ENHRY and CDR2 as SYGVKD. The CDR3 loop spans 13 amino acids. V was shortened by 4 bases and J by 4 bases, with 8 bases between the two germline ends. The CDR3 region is CAISGGGNQPQHF. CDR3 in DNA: TGTGCCATCAGTGGGGGAGGGAATCAGCCCCAGCATTTT.

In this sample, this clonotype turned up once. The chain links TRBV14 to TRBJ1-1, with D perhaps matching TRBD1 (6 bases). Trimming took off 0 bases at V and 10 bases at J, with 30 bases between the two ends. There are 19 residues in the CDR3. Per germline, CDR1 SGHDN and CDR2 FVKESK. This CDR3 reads CASSQDTVLGARSAEGAFF. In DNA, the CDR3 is TGTGCCAGCAGCCAAGATACCGTATTGGGGGCGCGATCGGCCGAGGGAGCTTTCTTT. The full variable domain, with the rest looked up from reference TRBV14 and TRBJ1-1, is EAGVTQFPSHSVIEKGQTVTLRCDPISGHDNLYWYRRVMGKEIKFLLHFVKESKQDESGMPNNRFLAERTGGTYSTLKVQPAELEDSGVYFCASSQDTVLGARSAEGAFFGQGTRLTVV.

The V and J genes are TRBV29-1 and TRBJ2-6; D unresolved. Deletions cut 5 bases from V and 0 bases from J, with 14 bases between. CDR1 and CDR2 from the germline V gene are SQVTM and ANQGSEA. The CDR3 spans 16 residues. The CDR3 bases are TGCAGCGTTTCTGTGAGTATCAGCTCTGGGGCCAACGTCCTGACTTTC. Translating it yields CSVSVSISSGANVLTF.

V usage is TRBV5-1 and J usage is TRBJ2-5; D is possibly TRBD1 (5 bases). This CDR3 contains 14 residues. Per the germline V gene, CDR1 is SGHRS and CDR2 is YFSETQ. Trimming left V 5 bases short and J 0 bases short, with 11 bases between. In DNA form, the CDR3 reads TGCGCCAGCAGGTCCGACAGATACCAAGAGACCCAGTACTTC. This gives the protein CASRSDRYQETQYF. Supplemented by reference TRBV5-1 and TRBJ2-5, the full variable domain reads KAGVTQTPRYLIKTRGQQVTLSCSPISGHRSVSWYQQTPGQGLQFLFEYFSETQRNKGNFPGRFSGRQFSNSRSEMNVSTLELGDSALYLCASRSDRYQETQYFGPGTRLLVL.

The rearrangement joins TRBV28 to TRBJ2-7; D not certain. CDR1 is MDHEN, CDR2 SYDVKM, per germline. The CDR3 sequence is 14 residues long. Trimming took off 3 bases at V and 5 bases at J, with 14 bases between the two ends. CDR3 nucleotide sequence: TGTGCCAGCAGTTTGGAACACCCCTCTGACGAGCAGTACTTC. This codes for CASSLEHPSDEQYF. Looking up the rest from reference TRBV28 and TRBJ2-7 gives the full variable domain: DVKVTQSSRYLVKRTGEKVFLECVQDMDHENMFWYRQDPGLGLRLIYFSYDVKMKEKGDIPEGYSVSREKKERFSLILESASTNQTSMYLCASSLEHPSDEQYFGPGTRLTVT.

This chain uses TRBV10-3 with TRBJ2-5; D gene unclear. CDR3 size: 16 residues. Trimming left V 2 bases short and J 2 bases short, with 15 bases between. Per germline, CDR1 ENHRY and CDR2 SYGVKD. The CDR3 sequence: CAISEPADMRQETQYF. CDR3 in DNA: TGTGCCATCAGTGAGCCAGCCGATATGAGGCAAGAGACCCAGTACTTC.

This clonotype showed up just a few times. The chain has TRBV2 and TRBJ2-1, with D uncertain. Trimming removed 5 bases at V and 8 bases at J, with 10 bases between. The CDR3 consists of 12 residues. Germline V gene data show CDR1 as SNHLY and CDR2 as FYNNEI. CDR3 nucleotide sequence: TGTGCCAGCAGTTTTGAAAGGGATGAGCAGTTCTTC. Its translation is CASSFERDEQFF.

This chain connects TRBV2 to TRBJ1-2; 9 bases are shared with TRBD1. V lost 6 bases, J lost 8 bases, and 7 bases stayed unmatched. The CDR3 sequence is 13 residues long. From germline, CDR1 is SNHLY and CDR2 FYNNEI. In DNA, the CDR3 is TGTGCCAGCAGGACAGGGGGTAATTGGGGCTACACCTTC. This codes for CASRTGGNWGYTF.

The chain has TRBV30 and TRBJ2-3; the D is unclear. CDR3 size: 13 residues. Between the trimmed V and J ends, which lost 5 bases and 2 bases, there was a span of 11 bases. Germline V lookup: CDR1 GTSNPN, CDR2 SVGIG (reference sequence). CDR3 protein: CAWGMGDTDTQYF. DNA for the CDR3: TGTGCCTGGGGGATGGGTGACACAGATACGCAGTATTTT.

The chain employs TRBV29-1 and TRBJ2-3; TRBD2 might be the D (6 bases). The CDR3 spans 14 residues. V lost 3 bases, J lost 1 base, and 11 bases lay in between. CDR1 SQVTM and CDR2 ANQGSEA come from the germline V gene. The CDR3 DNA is TGCAGCGTTGACTTGCGGGACCGCACAGATACGCAGTATTTT. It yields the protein CSVDLRDRTDTQYF.